Sequencing of this T cell receptor beta chain was carried out in a study of blood T cell repertoires in COVID-19. Overall study context: The United States, Italy and Spain provided the acute and convalescent COVID-19 samples. Sample material is recorded as cDNA or gDNA derived from T cells, B-cell-depleted T cells, or PBMCs.

This table comes from immunoSEQ multiplex PCR, and its TCRdb copy is limited to in-frame clones, with some not included. This sample has 200,000 or so clones, with about 89% found just once. The germline gives CDR1 MNHEY, CDR2 SMNVEV (reference sequence). The V end was cut by 6 bases, the J end by 5 bases, with 17 bases between. This CDR3 region has 15 residues. The origin of this receptor is a woman in her late teens or twenties who had recovered from COVID-19. This chain joins TRBV27 and TRBJ1-5, with D possibly matching TRBD1 (6 bases). Source material: PBMCs or T cells enriched from blood (not recorded which). The chain's CDR3 is CASSSAGAWDQPQHF. The CDR3 region has the DNA TGTGCCAGCAGCTCGGCGGGGGCCTGGGATCAGCCCCAGCATTTT.